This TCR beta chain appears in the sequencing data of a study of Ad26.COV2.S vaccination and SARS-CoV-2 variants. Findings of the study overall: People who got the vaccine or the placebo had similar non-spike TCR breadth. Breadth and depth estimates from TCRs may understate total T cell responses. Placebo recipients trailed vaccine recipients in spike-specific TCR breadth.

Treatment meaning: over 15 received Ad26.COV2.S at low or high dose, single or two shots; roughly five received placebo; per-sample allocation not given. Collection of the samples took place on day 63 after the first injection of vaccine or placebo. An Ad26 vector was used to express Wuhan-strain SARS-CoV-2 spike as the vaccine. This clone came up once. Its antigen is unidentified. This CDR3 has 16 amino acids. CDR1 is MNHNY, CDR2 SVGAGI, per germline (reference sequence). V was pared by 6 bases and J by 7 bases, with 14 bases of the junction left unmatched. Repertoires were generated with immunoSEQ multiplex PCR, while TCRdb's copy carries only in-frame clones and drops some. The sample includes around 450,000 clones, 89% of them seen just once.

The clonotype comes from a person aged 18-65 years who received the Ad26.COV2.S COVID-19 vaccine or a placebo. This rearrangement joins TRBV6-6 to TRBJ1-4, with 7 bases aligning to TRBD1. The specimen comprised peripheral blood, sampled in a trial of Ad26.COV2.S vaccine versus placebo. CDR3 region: CASRNRRDSRTEKLFF. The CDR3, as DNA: TGTGCCAGCAGAAACCGCCGGGACAGCCGAACTGAAAAACTGTTTTTT.